This T cell receptor beta chain originates from a study of human T cells and chemical hapten exposure. Across the whole study: Per-sample TCR yield variability stemmed mainly from small pooled library volume differences.

CDR3 length: 17 amino acids. The V end was cut by 1 base, the J end by 0 bases, with 13 bases between. Germline CDR1 and CDR2: SGHDT and YYEEEE. What the library attached to individual cDNA molecules were unique molecular identifiers. One entry per CDR3 protein results from TCRdb running MiXCR on the RACE reads. Counted here are tens of thousands of distinct CDR3 sequences, less than 4.5% occurring once; the ten biggest clones make up under 6.5%. The time point: healthy volunteer bleed at 2 weeks. Unseparated into fractions, whole blood served as the source from which total RNA was extracted. The sample was whole blood. This TCR was sampled from a human donor in good health. Some clones in this sample may be carry-over from other donors' samples. The chain has TRBV5-6 and TRBJ2-2; D possibly corresponds to TRBD2 (6 bases). The CDR3 sequence: CASSLFTGAPNTGELFF. The CDR3 region has the DNA TGTGCCAGCAGCTTGTTCACGGGAGCCCCGAACACCGGGGAGCTGTTTTTT.